These T cell receptor beta chains were read from a single sample in a study of Ad26.COV2.S vaccination and SARS-CoV-2 variants. This table comes from immunoSEQ multiplex PCR, and its TCRdb copy is limited to in-frame clones, with some not included. The profile shows 85,000 to 120,000 clones, 80% of them singletons. The starting material was peripheral blood, obtained after recovery from COVID-19. These TCRs come from a human donor who had recovered from COVID-19. Both conserved end residues are part of each CDR3. A D gene is named only where the DNA matches it firmly. Only part of the rows carry a size: once, few, many, or a class if the clone is expanded.

v_call	cdr3_length	j_call	d_call	clone_size	cdr3_aa	cdr3_nt
TRBV5-1	13	TRBJ1-1	NA	NA	CASSGQTNTEAFF	TGCGCCAGCAGTGGACAGACGAACACTGAAGCTTTCTTT
TRBV6-5	14	TRBJ2-3	NA	NA	CASRSLGQTDTQYF	TGTGCCAGCAGGAGTCTTGGTCAAACAGATACGCAGTATTTT
TRBV6-5	14	TRBJ2-3	NA	NA	CASSSPVEPDTQYF	TGTGCCAGCAGCTCCCCCGTAGAACCCGATACGCAGTATTTT
TRBV5-1	15	TRBJ2-7	NA	NA	CASSLLSDGFYEQYF	TGCGCCAGCAGTTTGCTTTCGGACGGCTTCTACGAGCAGTACTTC
TRBV4-1	16	TRBJ2-4	NA	NA	CASSQEAGRVKNIQYF	TGCGCCAGCAGCCAAGAGGCGGGTAGAGTCAAAAACATTCAGTACTTC
TRBV27	15	TRBJ2-7	NA	few	CASRHLRDSDYEQYF	TGTGCCAGCAGGCACCTAAGGGACTCCGACTACGAGCAGTACTTC
TRBV6-5	13	TRBJ1-2	NA	NA	CASRGTVNYGYTF	TGTGCCAGCAGGGGGACGGTCAACTATGGCTACACCTTC
TRBV6-1	18	TRBJ1-5	TRBD1	NA	CASSEWDRGKESNQPQHF	TGTGCCAGCAGTGAATGGGACAGGGGAAAGGAGAGCAATCAGCCCCAGCATTTT
TRBV4-2	17	TRBJ1-4	TRBD1	NA	CASSQDLRQGLNEKLFF	TGTGCCAGCAGCCAAGATCTGAGACAGGGGCTTAATGAAAAACTGTTTTTT
TRBV6-5	13	TRBJ1-3	NA	NA	CASSYTSGNTIYF	TGTGCCAGCAGTTACACCTCTGGAAACACCATATATTTT
TRBV28	12	TRBJ2-1	NA	once	CASSLEDNEQFF	TGTGCCAGCAGTTTAGAAGACAATGAGCAGTTCTTC
TRBV2	13	TRBJ2-5	NA	NA	CASSQSSQETQYF	TGTGCCAGCAGTCAGAGTTCCCAAGAGACCCAGTACTTC
TRBV12-5	16	TRBJ1-2	NA	few	CASAPPDLIGGYGYTF	TGTGCTAGTGCTCCGCCGGATTTGATCGGGGGCTATGGCTACACCTTC
TRBV5-6	14	TRBJ1-6	TRBD1	NA	CASSSTGSYSPLHF	TGTGCCAGCAGCTCGACAGGGAGCTATTCACCCCTCCACTTT
TRBV20-1	14	TRBJ1-6	TRBD1	NA	CSAGVTGRGSPLHF	TGCAGTGCTGGTGTGACAGGGCGGGGGTCACCCCTCCACTTT